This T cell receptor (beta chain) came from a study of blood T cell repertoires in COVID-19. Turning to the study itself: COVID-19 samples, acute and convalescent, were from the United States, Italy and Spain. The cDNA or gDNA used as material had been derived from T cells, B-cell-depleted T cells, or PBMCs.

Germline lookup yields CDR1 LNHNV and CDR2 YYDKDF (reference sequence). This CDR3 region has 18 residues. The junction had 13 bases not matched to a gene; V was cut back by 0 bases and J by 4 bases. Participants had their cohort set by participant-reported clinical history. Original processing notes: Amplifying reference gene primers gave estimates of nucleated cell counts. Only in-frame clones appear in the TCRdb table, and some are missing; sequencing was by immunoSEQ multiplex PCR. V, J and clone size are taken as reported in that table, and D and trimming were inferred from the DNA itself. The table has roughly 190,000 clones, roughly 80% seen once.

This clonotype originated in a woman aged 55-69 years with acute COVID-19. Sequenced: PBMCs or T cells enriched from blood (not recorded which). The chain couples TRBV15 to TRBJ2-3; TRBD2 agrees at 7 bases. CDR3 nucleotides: TGTGCCACCAGCAGAGATCTCCCGCGGGGGAGACCATCAGATACGCAGTATTTT. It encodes CATSRDLPRGRPSDTQYF.